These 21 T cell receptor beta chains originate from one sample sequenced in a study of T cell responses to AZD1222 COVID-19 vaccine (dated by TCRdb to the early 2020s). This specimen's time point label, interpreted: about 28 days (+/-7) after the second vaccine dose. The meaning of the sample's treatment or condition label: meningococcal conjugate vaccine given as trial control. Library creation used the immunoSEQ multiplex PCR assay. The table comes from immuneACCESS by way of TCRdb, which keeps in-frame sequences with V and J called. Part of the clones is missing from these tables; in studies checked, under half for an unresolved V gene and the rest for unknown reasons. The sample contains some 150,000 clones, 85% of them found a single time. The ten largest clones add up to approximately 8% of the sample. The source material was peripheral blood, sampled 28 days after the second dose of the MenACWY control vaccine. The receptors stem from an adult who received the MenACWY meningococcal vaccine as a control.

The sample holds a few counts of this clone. Here the CDR3 DNA reads TGCAGCGTTGATACTAGCGGAAACCCAGATACGCAGTATTTT. Translated: CSVDTSGNPDTQYF. V gene TRBV29-1 combines with J gene TRBJ2-3; the match to TRBD2 covers 8 bases. V shed 3 bases, J shed 4 bases, and the junction held 6 bases outside the gene matches. Germline V gives CDR1 SQVTM, CDR2 ANQGSEA. The CDR3 covers 14 residues.

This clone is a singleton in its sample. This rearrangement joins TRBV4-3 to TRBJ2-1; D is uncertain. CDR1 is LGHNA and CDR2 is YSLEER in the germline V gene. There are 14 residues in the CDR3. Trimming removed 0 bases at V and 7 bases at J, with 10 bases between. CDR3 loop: CASSQELGRNEQFF. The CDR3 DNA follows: TGCGCCAGCAGCCAAGAACTGGGTCGAAATGAGCAGTTCTTC.

The CDR3 reads CASSLDRPYSGYGYTF. In nucleotides, the CDR3 is TGTGCCAGCAGCTTAGACAGGCCCTATAGTGGATATGGCTACACCTTC. The chain carries TRBV7-8 and TRBJ1-2; the D gene is possibly TRBD1 (5 bases). This CDR3 has 16 amino acids. Per germline, CDR1 SGHVS and CDR2 FQNEAQ. Trimming removed 1 base at V and 5 bases at J, with 17 bases between.

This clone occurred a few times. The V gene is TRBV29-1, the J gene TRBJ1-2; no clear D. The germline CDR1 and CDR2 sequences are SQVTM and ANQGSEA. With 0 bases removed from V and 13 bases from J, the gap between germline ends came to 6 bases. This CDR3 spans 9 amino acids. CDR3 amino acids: CSVEDRGTF. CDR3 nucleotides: TGCAGCGTTGAAGATCGGGGCACCTTC.

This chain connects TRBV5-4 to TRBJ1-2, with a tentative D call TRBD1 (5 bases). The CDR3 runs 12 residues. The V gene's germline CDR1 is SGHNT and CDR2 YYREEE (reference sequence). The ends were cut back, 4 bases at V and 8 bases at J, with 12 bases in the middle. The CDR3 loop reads CASSRTREGYTF. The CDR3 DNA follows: TGTGCCAGCAGCCGGACACGGGAAGGCTACACCTTC.

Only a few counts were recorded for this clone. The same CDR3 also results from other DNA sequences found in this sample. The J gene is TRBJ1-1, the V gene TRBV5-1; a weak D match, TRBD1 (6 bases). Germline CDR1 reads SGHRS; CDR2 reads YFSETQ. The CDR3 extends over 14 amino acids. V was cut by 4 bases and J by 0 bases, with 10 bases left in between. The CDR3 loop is CASSLGQMNTEAFF. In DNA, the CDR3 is TGCGCCAGCAGCCTTGGACAGATGAACACTGAAGCTTTCTTT.

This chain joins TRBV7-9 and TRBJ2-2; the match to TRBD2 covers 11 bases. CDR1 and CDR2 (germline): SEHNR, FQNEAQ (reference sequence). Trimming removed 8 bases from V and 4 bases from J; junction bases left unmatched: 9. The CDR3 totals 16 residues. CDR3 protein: CASGPSGGFFTGELFF. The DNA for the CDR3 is TGTGCCAGCGGCCCTAGCGGGGGGTTCTTCACCGGGGAGCTGTTTTTT.

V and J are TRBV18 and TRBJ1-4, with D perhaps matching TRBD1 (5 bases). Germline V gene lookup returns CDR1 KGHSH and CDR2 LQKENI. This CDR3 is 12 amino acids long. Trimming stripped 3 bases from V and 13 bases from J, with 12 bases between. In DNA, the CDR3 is TGTGCCAGCTCACCTGGGGGAATGGTACTGTTTTTT. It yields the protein CASSPGGMVLFF. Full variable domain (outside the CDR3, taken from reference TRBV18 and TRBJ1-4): NAGVMQNPRHLVRRRGQEARLRCSPMKGHSHVYWYRQLPEEGLKFMVYLQKENIIDESGMPKERFSAEFPKEGPSILRIQQVVRGDSAAYFCASSPGGMVLFFGSGTQLSVL.

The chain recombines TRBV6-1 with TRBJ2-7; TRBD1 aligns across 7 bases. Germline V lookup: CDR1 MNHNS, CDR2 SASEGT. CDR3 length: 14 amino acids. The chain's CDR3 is CASREGTDQYEQYV. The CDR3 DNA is TGTGCCAGCAGGGAAGGGACAGACCAATACGAGCAGTACGTC.

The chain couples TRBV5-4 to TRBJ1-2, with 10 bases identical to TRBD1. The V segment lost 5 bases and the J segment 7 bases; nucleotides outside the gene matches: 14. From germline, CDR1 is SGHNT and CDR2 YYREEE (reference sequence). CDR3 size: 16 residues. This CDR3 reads CASRAGQGTSRVGYTF. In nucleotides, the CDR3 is TGTGCCAGCAGAGCGGGACAGGGGACCTCAAGGGTTGGCTACACCTTC. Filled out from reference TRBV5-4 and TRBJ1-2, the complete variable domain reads ETGVTQSPTHLIKTRGQQVTLRCSSQSGHNTVSWYQQALGQGPQFIFQYYREEENGRGNFPPRFSGLQFPNYSSELNVNALELDDSALYLCASRAGQGTSRVGYTFGSGTRLTVV.

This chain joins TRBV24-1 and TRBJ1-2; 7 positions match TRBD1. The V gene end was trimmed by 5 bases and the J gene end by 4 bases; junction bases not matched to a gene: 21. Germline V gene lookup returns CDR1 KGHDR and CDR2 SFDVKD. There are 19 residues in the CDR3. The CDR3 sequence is CATSGETGTDVVLAYGYTF. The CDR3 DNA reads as TGTGCCACCAGTGGGGAGACCGGGACAGACGTAGTTCTAGCCTATGGCTACACCTTC.

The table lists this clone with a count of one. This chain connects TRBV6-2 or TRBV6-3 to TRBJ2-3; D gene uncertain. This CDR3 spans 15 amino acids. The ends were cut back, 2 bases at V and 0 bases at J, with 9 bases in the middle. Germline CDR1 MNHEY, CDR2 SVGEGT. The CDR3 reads CASSYELTSTDTQYF. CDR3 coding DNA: TGTGCCAGCAGTTACGAGCTTACCAGCACAGATACGCAGTATTTT.

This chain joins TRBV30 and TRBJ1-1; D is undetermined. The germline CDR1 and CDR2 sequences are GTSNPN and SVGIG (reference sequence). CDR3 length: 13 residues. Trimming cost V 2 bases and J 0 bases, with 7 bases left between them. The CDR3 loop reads CAWSIPMNTEAFF. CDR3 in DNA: TGTGCCTGGAGTATACCGATGAACACTGAAGCTTTCTTT.

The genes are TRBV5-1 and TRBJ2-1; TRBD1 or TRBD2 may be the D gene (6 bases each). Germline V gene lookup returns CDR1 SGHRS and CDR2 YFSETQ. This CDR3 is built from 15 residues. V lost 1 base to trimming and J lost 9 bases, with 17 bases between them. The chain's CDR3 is CASSLLGLKGVEQFF. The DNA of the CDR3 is TGCGCCAGCAGCTTGTTGGGACTCAAGGGGGTTGAGCAGTTCTTC. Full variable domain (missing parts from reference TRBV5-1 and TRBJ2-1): KAGVTQTPRYLIKTRGQQVTLSCSPISGHRSVSWYQQTPGQGLQFLFEYFSETQRNKGNFPGRFSGRQFSNSRSEMNVSTLELGDSALYLCASSLLGLKGVEQFFGPGTRLTVL.

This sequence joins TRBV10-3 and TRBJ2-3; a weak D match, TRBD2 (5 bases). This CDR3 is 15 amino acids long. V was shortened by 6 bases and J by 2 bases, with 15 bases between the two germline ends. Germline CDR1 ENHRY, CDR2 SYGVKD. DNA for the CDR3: TGTGCCATCAGGTTTGGGGAGTCCTCCACAGATACGCAGTATTTT. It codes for CAIRFGESSTDTQYF.

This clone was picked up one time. CDR3: CASSLQGNEAFF. The CDR3 nucleotides read TGTGCCAGCTCCCTACAGGGGAATGAAGCTTTCTTT. J is TRBJ1-1 and V is TRBV18; TRBD1 agrees at 7 bases. With 6 bases clipped from V and 7 bases from J, the junction kept 5 bases outside the gene matches. Germline V gene data show CDR1 as KGHSH and CDR2 as LQKENI. The CDR3 sequence is 12 residues long.

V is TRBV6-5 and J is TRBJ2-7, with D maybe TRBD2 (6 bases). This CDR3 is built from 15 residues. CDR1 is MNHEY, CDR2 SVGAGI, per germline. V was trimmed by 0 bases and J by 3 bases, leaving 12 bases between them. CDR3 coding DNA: TGTGCCAGCAGTTACTCCCCCCAGGGAGGCTACGAGCAGTACTTC. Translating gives CASSYSPQGGYEQYF.

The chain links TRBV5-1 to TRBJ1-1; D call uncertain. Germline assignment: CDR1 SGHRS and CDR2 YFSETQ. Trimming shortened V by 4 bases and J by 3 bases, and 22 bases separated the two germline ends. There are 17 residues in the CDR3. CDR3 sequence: CASSPQAGRVSHTEAFF. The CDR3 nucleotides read TGCGCCAGCAGCCCCCAGGCTGGACGGGTTTCTCACACTGAAGCTTTCTTT.

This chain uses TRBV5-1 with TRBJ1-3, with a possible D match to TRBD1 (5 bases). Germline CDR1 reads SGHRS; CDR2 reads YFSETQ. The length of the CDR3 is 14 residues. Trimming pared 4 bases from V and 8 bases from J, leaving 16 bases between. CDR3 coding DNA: TGCGCCAGCAGCCCCGGCTCCCTGGGGGACACCATATATTTT. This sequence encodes CASSPGSLGDTIYF.

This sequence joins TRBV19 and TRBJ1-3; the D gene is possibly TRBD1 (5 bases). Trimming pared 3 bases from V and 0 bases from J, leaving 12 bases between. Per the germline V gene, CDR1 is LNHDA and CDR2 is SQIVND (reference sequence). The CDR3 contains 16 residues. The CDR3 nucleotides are TGTGCCAGTAGTATTGGGGCTGTGAGCTCTGGAAACACCATATATTTT. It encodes CASSIGAVSSGNTIYF.

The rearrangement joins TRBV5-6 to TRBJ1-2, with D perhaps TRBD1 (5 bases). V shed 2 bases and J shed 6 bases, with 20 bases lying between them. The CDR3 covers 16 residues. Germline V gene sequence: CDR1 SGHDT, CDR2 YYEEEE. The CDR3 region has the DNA TGTGCCAGCAGCTTTCTCGCAGGGCGTTCGGCTGATGGCTACACCTTC. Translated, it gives CASSFLAGRSADGYTF. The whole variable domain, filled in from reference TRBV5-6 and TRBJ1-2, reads DAGVTQSPTHLIKTRGQQVTLRCSPKSGHDTVSWYQQALGQGPQFIFQYYEEEERQRGNFPDRFSGHQFPNYSSELNVNALLLGDSALYLCASSFLAGRSADGYTFGSGTRLTVV.